This TCR beta chain was recovered during a study of blood T cells in healthy people across ages. CDR3 size: 17 residues. Germline V gene sequence: CDR1 SGHRS, CDR2 YFSETQ. The V gene lost 0 bases and the J gene lost 0 bases, with 14 bases spanning the gap. A second about 6 to 11 cycle PCR used barcoded and J-beta primers. TCRdb re-called the 5' RACE reads with MiXCR, one entry per CDR3 protein. The data hold some 370,000 distinct CDR3 sequences, with approximately 51% observed a single time. This clonotype is a singleton in its sample. This clone may be a read error of a much larger clone one base away.

The TCR sequence derives from a man aged 55 to 70 in good health. The sample comprised blood. The rearrangement joins TRBV5-1 to TRBJ2-3, with D unclear. CDR3 nucleotides: TGCGCCAGCAGCTTGGATGGCTGGGGAACTAGCACAGATACGCAGTATTTT. Its protein product is CASSLDGWGTSTDTQYF.